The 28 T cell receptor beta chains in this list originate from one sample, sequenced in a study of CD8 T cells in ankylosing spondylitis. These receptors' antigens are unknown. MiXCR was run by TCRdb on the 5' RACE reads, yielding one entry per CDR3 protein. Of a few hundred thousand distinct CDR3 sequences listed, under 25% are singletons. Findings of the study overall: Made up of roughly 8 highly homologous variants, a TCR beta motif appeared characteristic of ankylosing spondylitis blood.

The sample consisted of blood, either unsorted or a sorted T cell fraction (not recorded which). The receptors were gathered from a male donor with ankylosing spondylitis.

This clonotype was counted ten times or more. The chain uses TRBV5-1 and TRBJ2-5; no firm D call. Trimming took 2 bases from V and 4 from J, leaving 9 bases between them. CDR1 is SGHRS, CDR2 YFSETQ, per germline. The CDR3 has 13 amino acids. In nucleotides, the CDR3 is TGCGCCAGCAGCTTCTCCGGTGGAGAGACCCAGTACTTC. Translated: CASSFSGGETQYF.

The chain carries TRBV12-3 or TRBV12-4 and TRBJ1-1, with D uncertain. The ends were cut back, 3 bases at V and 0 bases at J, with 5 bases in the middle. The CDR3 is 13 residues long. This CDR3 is CASSFLMNTEAFF. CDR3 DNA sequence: TGTGCCAGCAGTTTCTTGATGAACACTGAAGCTTTCTTT.

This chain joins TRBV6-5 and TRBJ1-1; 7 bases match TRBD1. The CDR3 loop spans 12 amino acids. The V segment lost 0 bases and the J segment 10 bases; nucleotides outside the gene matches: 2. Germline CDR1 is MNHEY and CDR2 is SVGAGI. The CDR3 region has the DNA TGTGCCAGCAGTTACTCGAGGGGGCTAGCTTTCTTT. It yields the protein CASSYSRGLAFF.

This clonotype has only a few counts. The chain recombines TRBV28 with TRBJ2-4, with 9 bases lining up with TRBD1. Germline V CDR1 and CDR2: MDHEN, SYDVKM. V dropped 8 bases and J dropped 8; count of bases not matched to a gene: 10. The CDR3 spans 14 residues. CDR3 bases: TGTGCCAGCGCTCCGGGACAGGGATTCTACATTCAGTACTTC. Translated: CASAPGQGFYIQYF.

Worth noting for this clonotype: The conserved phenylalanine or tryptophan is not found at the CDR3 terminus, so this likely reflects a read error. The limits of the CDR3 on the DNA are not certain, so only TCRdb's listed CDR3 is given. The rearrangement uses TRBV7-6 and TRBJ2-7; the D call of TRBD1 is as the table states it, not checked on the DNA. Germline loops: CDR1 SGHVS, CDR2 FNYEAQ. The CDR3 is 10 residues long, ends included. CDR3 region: CASSPPRDRI.

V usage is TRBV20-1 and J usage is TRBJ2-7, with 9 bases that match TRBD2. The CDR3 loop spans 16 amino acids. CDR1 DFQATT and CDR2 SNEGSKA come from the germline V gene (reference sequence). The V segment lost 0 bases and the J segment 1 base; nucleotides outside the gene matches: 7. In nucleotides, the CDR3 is TGCAGTGCTAGAGATCAATTAGCGGGAGCTTCCTACGAGCAGTACTTC. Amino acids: CSARDQLAGASYEQYF.

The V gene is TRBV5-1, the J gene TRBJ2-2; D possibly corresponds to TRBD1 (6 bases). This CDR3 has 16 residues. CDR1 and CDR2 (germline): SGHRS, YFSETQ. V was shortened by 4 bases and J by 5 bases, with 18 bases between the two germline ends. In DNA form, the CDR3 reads TGCGCCAGCAGCCTAACCCCTCGGACAGCGACCGGGGAGCTGTTTTTT. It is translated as CASSLTPRTATGELFF.

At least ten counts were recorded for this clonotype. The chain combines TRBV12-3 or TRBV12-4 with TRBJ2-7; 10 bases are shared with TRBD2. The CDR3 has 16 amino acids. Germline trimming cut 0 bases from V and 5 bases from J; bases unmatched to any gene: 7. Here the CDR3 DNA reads TGTGCCAGCAGTTTAGCGCTGTCTAGCGGGAGCGACGAGCAGTACTTC. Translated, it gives CASSLALSSGSDEQYF.

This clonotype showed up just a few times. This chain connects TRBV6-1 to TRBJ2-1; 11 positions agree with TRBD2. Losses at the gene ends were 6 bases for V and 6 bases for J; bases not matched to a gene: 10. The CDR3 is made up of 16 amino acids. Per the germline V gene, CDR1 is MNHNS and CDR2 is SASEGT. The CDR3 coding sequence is TGTGCCAGCAGGAGGACTAGCGGGCGCACGACCAATGAGCAGTTCTTC. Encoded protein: CASRRTSGRTTNEQFF.

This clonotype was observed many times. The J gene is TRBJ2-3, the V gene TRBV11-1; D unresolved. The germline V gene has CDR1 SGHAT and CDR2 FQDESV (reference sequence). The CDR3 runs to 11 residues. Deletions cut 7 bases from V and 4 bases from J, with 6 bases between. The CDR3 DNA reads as TGTGCCAGCACGTATGCAGATACGCAGTATTTT. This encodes CASTYADTQYF.

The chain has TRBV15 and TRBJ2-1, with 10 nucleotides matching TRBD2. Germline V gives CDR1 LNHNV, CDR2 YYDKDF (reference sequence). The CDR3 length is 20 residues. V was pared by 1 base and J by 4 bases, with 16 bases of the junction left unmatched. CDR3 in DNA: TGTGCCACCAGCAGAGGTTTCGGACTAGCGGTGACAGGTGGTTACAATGAGCAGTTCTTC. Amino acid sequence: CATSRGFGLAVTGGYNEQFF. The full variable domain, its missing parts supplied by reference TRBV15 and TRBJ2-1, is DAMVIQNPRYQVTQFGKPVTLSCSQTLNHNVMYWYQQKSSQAPKLLFHYYDKDFNNEADTPDNFQSRRPNTSFCFLDIRSPGLGDTAMYLCATSRGFGLAVTGGYNEQFFGPGTRLTVL.

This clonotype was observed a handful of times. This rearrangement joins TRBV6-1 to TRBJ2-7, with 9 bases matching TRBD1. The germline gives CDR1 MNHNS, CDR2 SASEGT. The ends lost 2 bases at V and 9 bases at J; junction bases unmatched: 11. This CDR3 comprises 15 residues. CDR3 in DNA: TGTGCCAGCAGTGAACTTACAGGGGGCTTTGGCGGGCAGTACTTC. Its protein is CASSELTGGFGGQYF.

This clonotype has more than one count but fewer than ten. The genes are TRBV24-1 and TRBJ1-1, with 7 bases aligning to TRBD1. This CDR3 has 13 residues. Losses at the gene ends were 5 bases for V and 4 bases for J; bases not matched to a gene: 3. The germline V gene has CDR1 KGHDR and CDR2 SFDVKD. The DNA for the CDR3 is TGTGCCACCAGTGTCTCAGGGGGCACTGAAGCTTTCTTT. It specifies CATSVSGGTEAFF.

The CDR3 is CASSQARTSGPNEQFF. The CDR3 region has the DNA TGCGCCAGCAGCCAAGCAAGGACTAGCGGTCCTAATGAGCAGTTCTTC. The genes are TRBV4-1 and TRBJ2-1; the match to TRBD2 covers 10 bases. CDR3 length equals 16 residues. CDR1 is MGHRA and CDR2 is YSYEKL in the germline V gene. After removal of 1 base from V and 7 bases from J, the junction contained 7 bases not matched to a gene.

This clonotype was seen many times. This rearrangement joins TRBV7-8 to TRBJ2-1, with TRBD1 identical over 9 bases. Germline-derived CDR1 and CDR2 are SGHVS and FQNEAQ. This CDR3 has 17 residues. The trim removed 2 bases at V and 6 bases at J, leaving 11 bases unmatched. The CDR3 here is CASSLTGGFTTGNEQFF. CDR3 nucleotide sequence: TGTGCCAGCAGCTTAACAGGGGGCTTCACCACCGGCAATGAGCAGTTCTTC.

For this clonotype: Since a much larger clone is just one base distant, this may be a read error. This chain's CDR3 is CSVEPFPSLLAGEGNEQFF. CDR3 DNA sequence: TGCAGCGTTGAACCCTTTCCTTCGTTACTAGCGGGAGAGGGAAATGAGCAGTTCTTC. The V and J genes are TRBV29-1 and TRBJ2-1, with 11 bases that match TRBD2. CDR3 length equals 19 residues. Per the germline V gene, CDR1 is SQVTM and CDR2 is ANQGSEA. V shed 2 bases and J 7 bases; nucleotides not matched to a gene: 19.

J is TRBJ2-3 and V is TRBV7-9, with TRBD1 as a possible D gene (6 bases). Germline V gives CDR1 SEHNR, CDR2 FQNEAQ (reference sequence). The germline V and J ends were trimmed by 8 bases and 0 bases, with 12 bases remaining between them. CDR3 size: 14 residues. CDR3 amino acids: CASHRVYSTDTQYF. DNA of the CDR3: TGTGCCAGCCACAGGGTTTATAGCACAGATACGCAGTATTTT.

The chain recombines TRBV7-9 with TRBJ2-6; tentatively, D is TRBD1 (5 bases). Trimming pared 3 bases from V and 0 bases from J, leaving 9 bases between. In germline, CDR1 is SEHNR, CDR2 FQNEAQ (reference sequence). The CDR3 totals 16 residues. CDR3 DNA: TGTGCCAGCAGCTTTAGGCAGGGCTCTGGGGCCAACGTCCTGACTTTC. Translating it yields CASSFRQGSGANVLTF.

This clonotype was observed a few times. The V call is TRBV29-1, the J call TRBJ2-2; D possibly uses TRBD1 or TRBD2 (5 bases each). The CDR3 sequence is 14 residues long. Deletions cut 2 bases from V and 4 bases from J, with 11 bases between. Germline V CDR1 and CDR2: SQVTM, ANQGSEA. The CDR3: CSVERGVGTGELFF. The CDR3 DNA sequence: TGCAGCGTTGAACGGGGCGTGGGCACCGGGGAGCTGTTTTTT.

The CDR3 reads CSVDYREANTEAFF. CDR3 nucleotides: TGCAGCGTTGACTACAGGGAGGCGAACACTGAAGCTTTCTTT. This rearrangement joins TRBV29-1 to TRBJ1-1, with D possibly TRBD1 on 6 matching bases. The CDR3 covers 14 residues. The V end lost 3 bases, the J end lost 1 base, and 12 bases lay between the germline ends. Germline V gene data show CDR1 as SQVTM and CDR2 as ANQGSEA.

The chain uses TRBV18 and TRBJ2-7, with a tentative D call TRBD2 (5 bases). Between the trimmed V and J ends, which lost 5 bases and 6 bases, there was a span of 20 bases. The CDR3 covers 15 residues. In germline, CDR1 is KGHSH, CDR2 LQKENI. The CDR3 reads CASSERRGPLGEQYF. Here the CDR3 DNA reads TGTGCCAGCTCAGAACGACGCGGGCCGCTAGGCGAGCAGTACTTC.

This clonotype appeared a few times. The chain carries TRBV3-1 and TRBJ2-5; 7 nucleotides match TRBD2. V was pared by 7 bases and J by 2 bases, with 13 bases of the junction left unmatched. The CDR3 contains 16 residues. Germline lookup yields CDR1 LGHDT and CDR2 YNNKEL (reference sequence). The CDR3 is CASTETGGGSQETQYF. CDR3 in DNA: TGTGCCAGCACCGAAACGGGGGGAGGCTCTCAAGAGACCCAGTACTTC.

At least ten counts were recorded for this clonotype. This chain's CDR3 is CSARGQNYEQYF. Here the CDR3 DNA reads TGCAGTGCCCGGGGACAGAACTACGAGCAGTACTTC. V and J are TRBV20-1 and TRBJ2-7; 7 nucleotides line up with TRBD1. This CDR3 has 12 amino acids. Unmatched junction bases numbered 5, after V lost 6 bases and J lost 3 bases. Germline CDR1 and CDR2: DFQATT and SNEGSKA (reference sequence).

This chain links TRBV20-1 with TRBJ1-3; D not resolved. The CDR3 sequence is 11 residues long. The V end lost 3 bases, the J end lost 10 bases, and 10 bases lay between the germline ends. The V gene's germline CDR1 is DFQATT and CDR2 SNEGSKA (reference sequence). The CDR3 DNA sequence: TGCAGTGCTAGGTCTCGGCGGACCATATATTTT. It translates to CSARSRRTIYF.

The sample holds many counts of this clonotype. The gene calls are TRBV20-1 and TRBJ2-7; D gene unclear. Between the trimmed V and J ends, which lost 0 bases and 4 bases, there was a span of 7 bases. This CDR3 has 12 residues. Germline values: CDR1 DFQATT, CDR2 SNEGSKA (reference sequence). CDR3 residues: CSAREFEYEQYF. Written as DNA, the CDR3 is TGCAGTGCTAGAGAATTCGAGTACGAGCAGTACTTC.

DNA for the CDR3: TGTGCCATCAGTGAGAAACTAGAGCAAGAGACCCAGTACTTC. Translation: CAISEKLEQETQYF. This sequence joins TRBV10-3 and TRBJ2-5, with a tentative D call TRBD2 (5 bases). Trimming stripped 2 bases from V and 2 bases from J, with 9 bases between. Germline assignment: CDR1 ENHRY and CDR2 SYGVKD. The CDR3 length is 14 residues.

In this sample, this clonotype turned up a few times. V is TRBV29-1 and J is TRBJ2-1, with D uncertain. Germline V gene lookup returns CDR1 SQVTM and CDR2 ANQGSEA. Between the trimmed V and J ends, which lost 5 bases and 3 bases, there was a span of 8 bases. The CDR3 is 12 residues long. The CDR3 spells CSVSLRYNEQFF. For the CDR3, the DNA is TGCAGCGTTTCCCTCCGCTACAATGAGCAGTTCTTC.

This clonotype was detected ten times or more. The CDR3 is CSARDLLAGNTGELFF. CDR3 coding DNA: TGCAGTGCTAGAGATCTACTAGCGGGGAACACCGGGGAGCTGTTTTTT. The chain joins TRBV20-1 to TRBJ2-2; 9 bases agree with TRBD2. This CDR3 spans 16 amino acids. Trimming at V came to 0 bases and at J to 1 base, leaving 3 bases not matched to a gene. Germline values: CDR1 DFQATT, CDR2 SNEGSKA (reference sequence).